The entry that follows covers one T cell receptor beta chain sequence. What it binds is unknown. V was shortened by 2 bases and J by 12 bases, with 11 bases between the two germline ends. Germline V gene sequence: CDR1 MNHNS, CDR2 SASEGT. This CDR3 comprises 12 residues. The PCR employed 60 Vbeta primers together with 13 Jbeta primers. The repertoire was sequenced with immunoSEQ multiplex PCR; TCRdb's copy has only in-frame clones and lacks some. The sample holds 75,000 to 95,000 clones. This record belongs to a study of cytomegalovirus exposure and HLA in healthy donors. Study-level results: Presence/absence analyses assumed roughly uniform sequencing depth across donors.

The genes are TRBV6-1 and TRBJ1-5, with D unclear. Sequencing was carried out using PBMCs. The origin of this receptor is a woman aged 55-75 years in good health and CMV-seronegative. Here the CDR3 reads CASSESRGIQHF. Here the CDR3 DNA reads TGTGCCAGCAGTGAATCCCGGGGTATCCAGCATTTT.